This passage covers 23 T cell receptor beta chains from one sample sequenced in a study of brain metastases from non-small cell lung cancer (dated by TCRdb to the late 2010s). Receptor libraries were prepared by the immunoSEQ multiplex PCR assay. TCRdb carries this immuneACCESS record with in-frame sequences only. Its versions omit some clonotypes, under half of them owing to an unresolved V gene in the studies checked, with the rest unexplained. This sample holds thousands of clones; 86% were observed only once. The ten largest make up 5% to 7% of the sample. Sequencing input: primary lung tumor tissue. The cell subset or site label of this sample denotes: primary lung tumor paired with brain metastasis. The receptor source for this set is a donor over 35 with non-small cell lung cancer.

The chain recombines TRBV7-2 with TRBJ2-4; the D is unclear. The CDR3 is 15 residues long. Germline values: CDR1 SGHTA, CDR2 FQGNSA. V lost 2 bases to trimming and J lost 5 bases, with 13 bases between them. The chain's CDR3 is CASSLTSWAENIQYF. CDR3 in DNA: TGTGCCAGCAGCTTAACGTCATGGGCTGAAAACATTCAGTACTTC. The complete variable domain, with remaining parts taken from reference TRBV7-2 and TRBJ2-4, reads GAGVSQSPSNKVTEKGKDVELRCDPISGHTALYWYRQSLGQGLEFLIYFQGNSAPDKSGLPSDRFSAERTGGSVSTLTIQRTQQEDSAVYLCASSLTSWAENIQYFGAGTRLSVL.

Notes on this clone: One end of the junction is discordant with germline, which a read error may explain. This sample also contains other DNA sequences that code for the same CDR3. This rearrangement joins TRBV30 to TRBJ2-7, with no clear D. This CDR3 is 12 amino acids long. Per germline, CDR1 GTSNPN and CDR2 SVGIG (reference sequence). CDR3: CAWSQSAYEQYF. The CDR3 DNA sequence: TGTGCCTGGAGTCAATCGGCCTACGAGCAGTATTTC.

The chain recombines TRBV6-2 or TRBV6-3 with TRBJ1-1, with D unclear. Trimming took 6 bases from V and 4 from J, leaving 9 bases between them. Germline V gives CDR1 MNHEY, CDR2 SVGEGT. The CDR3 loop spans 12 amino acids. The CDR3 loop reads CASSKGSTEAFF. CDR3 nucleotides: TGTGCCAGCAGCAAGGGATCCACTGAAGCTTTCTTT.

The chain combines TRBV12-3 or TRBV12-4 with TRBJ1-1; the match to TRBD1 covers 7 bases. The CDR3 contains 13 residues. J was trimmed by 4 bases and V by 6 bases; bases with no gene match: 5. The CDR3 reads CASSNRGPTEAFF. CDR3 sequence (DNA): TGTGCCAGCAGCAACAGGGGACCCACTGAAGCTTTCTTT.

J is TRBJ1-2 and V is TRBV19; 8 bases map to TRBD1. The CDR3 has 17 amino acids. The junction had 14 bases not matched to a gene; V was cut back by 7 bases and J by 1 base. Germline CDR1 and CDR2: LNHDA and SQIVND (reference sequence). CDR3: CASTPGTGGKVNYGYTF. The CDR3 coding sequence is TGTGCCAGTACCCCGGGAACAGGGGGAAAGGTTAACTATGGCTACACCTTC. The full variable domain, in which reference TRBV19 and TRBJ1-2 provide the parts outside the CDR3, is DGGITQSPKYLFRKEGQNVTLSCEQNLNHDAMYWYRQDPGQGLRLIYYSQIVNDFQKGDIAEGYSVSREKKESFPLTVTSAQKNPTAFYLCASTPGTGGKVNYGYTFGSGTRLTVV.

This chain uses TRBV5-4 with TRBJ2-1, with TRBD2 as a possible D gene (6 bases). Germline CDR1 is SGHNT and CDR2 is YYREEE (reference sequence). The CDR3 is 13 residues long. Between the trimmed V and J ends, which lost 4 bases and 10 bases, there was a span of 15 bases. For the CDR3, the DNA is TGTGCCAGCAGCCCGGACTATTTCAGCGAGCAGTTCTTC. This sequence encodes CASSPDYFSEQFF.

The V call is TRBV19, the J call TRBJ2-7; TRBD2 matches at 11 bases. This CDR3 has 15 amino acids. With 5 bases clipped from V and 4 bases from J, the junction kept 7 bases outside the gene matches. Per the germline V gene, CDR1 is LNHDA and CDR2 is SQIVND (reference sequence). In nucleotides, the CDR3 is TGTGCCAGTAGTCCGACTAGCGGGACCCCATACGAGCAGTACTTC. Translation gives CASSPTSGTPYEQYF.

This rearrangement joins TRBV28 to TRBJ2-7, with a possible D match to TRBD2 (5 bases). Per the germline V gene, CDR1 is MDHEN and CDR2 is SYDVKM. V lost 5 bases to trimming and J lost 0 bases, with 17 bases between them. This CDR3 comprises 16 residues. DNA of the CDR3: TGTGCCAGCAGTCGGCCAGGAGGCGGCGACTCCTACGAGCAGTACTTC. Protein: CASSRPGGGDSYEQYF.

The V gene is TRBV7-2, the J gene TRBJ2-2; the match to TRBD1 covers 7 bases. This CDR3 is built from 15 residues. Germline loops: CDR1 SGHTA, CDR2 FQGNSA. V shed 5 bases, J shed 3 bases, and the junction held 6 bases outside the gene matches. The CDR3 sequence is CASSPGQMDTGELFF. CDR3 bases: TGTGCCAGCAGCCCGGGACAGATGGACACCGGGGAGCTGTTTTTT.

V gene TRBV3-1 (or the pseudogene TRBV3-2) combines with J gene TRBJ1-5, with D maybe TRBD1 (6 bases). V lost 5 bases and J lost 2, with 16 bases in between. This CDR3 comprises 16 residues. Germline V CDR1 and CDR2: LGHDT, YNNKEL (reference sequence). The CDR3 DNA reads as TGTGCCAGCAGCAGAGGACAGCTTGGGGGCAATCAGCCCCAGCATTTT. Translation gives CASSRGQLGGNQPQHF.

The rearrangement uses TRBV6-6 and TRBJ2-3, with D possibly being TRBD1 (5 bases). The CDR3 runs 13 residues. The V gene's germline CDR1 is MNHNY and CDR2 SVGAGI (reference sequence). V lost 6 bases to trimming and J lost 2 bases, with 9 bases between them. Here the CDR3 DNA reads TGTGCCAGCAGCCTCAGGGACACAGATACGCAGTATTTT. Translating it yields CASSLRDTDTQYF.

V and J are TRBV11-3 and TRBJ1-1; 7 nucleotides line up with TRBD1. Trimming at V came to 1 base and at J to 4 bases, leaving 6 bases not matched to a gene. The CDR3 is 15 residues long. Germline-derived CDR1 and CDR2 are SGHNT and YENEEA. CDR3 DNA sequence: TGTGCCAGCAGCTTAGGGGCAGGGGGAGTCACTGAAGCTTTCTTT. It yields the protein CASSLGAGGVTEAFF.

V usage is TRBV9 and J usage is TRBJ2-1, with 10 bases matching TRBD2. Per the germline V gene, CDR1 is SGDLS and CDR2 is YYNGEE. CDR3 size: 16 residues. The V gene end was trimmed by 1 base and the J gene end by 4 bases; junction bases not matched to a gene: 5. The CDR3 reads CASSVQPSGSYNEQFF. The CDR3 coding sequence is TGTGCCAGCAGCGTACAACCTAGCGGGAGTTACAATGAGCAGTTCTTC.

The chain recombines TRBV7-8 with TRBJ1-3; no firm D call. Germline values: CDR1 SGHVS, CDR2 FQNEAQ. The V and J ends lost 8 bases and 0 bases respectively, with 8 bases between them. The CDR3 sequence is 13 residues long. The CDR3 is CASYSNSGNTIYF. The CDR3 DNA reads as TGTGCCAGCTACTCCAACTCTGGAAACACCATATATTTT.

In regard to this clone: This CDR3 is also generated by other DNA sequences in the sample. This chain joins TRBV5-4 and TRBJ1-5, with D possibly being TRBD1 (5 bases). The V end lost 2 bases, the J end lost 7 bases, and 10 bases lay between the germline ends. CDR1 SGHNT and CDR2 YYREEE come from the germline V gene (reference sequence). The CDR3 is made up of 13 amino acids. The CDR3 sequence: CASSFNRDQPQHF. The DNA for the CDR3 is TGTGCCAGCAGCTTTAATAGGGACCAGCCCCAGCATTTT.

This clone appeared a single time. The gene calls are TRBV10-3 and TRBJ2-5; 10 nucleotides line up with TRBD2. V was pared by 7 bases and J by 1 base, with 3 bases of the junction left unmatched. The CDR3 runs 14 residues. The V gene's germline CDR1 is ENHRY and CDR2 SYGVKD. Here the CDR3 DNA reads TGTGCCATCAAAGCTAGCGGGAGCCAAGAGACCCAGTACTTC. Its protein is CAIKASGSQETQYF.

The V and J genes are TRBV28 and TRBJ2-1; unclear D gene. This CDR3 has 14 amino acids. Looked up from germline, CDR1 is MDHEN and CDR2 is SYDVKM. V shed 6 bases and J shed 4 bases, with 13 bases lying between them. Here the CDR3 reads CASSASAGYNEQFF. CDR3 DNA sequence: TGTGCCAGCAGCGCCTCGGCTGGTTACAATGAGCAGTTCTTC. Filled out from reference TRBV28 and TRBJ2-1, the complete variable domain reads DVKVTQSSRYLVKRTGEKVFLECVQDMDHENMFWYRQDPGLGLRLIYFSYDVKMKEKGDIPEGYSVSREKKERFSLILESASTNQTSMYLCASSASAGYNEQFFGPGTRLTVL.

The table lists this clone with a few counts. The chain employs TRBV19 and TRBJ1-6, with D unclear. The CDR3 runs to 14 residues. In germline, CDR1 is LNHDA, CDR2 SQIVND (reference sequence). Trimming cost V 3 bases and J 7 bases, with 10 bases left between them. The CDR3 coding sequence is TGTGCCAGTAGTATCGGCGGGTTAAATTCACCCCTCCACTTT. Translated, it gives CASSIGGLNSPLHF.

The chain carries TRBV9 and TRBJ2-5; 8 bases are shared with TRBD1. Germline trimming cut 1 base from V and 4 bases from J; bases unmatched to any gene: 18. The germline V gene encodes CDR1 SGDLS and CDR2 YYNGEE. The CDR3 loop spans 19 amino acids. The CDR3 bases are TGTGCCAGCAGCGTACCTAACATACTGGGACAGGACCACCGAGAGACCCAGTACTTC. Its protein product is CASSVPNILGQDHRETQYF.

The V call is TRBV2, the J call TRBJ2-6; no clear D. The CDR3 consists of 15 residues. CDR1 and CDR2 (germline): SNHLY, FYNNEI. Trimming removed 8 bases at V and 0 bases at J, with 11 bases between. The CDR3 nucleotides read TGTGCCAGCCAAGATCGGATCTCTGGGGCCAACGTCCTGACTTTC. It encodes CASQDRISGANVLTF.

V gene TRBV7-3 combines with J gene TRBJ2-5; no firm D call. This CDR3 is 14 amino acids long. V was trimmed by 0 bases and J by 2 bases, leaving 7 bases between them. Germline V gene lookup returns CDR1 SGHTA and CDR2 FQGTGA. CDR3 protein: CASSLTGPQETQYF. DNA of the CDR3: TGTGCCAGCAGCTTAACCGGGCCTCAAGAGACCCAGTACTTC.

The chain employs TRBV10-2 and TRBJ2-7; 8 bases map to TRBD1. Germline lookup yields CDR1 WSHSY and CDR2 SAAADI. With 4 bases clipped from V and 4 bases from J, the junction kept 0 bases outside the gene matches. The CDR3 length is 12 residues. The CDR3 reads CASSGQGYEQYF. CDR3 DNA: TGCGCCAGCAGTGGACAGGGGTACGAGCAGTACTTC.

The chain is built from TRBV29-1 and TRBJ2-1; 11 positions match TRBD2. This CDR3 is 17 amino acids long. Germline trimming cut 1 base from V and 3 bases from J; bases unmatched to any gene: 8. Germline lookup yields CDR1 SQVTM and CDR2 ANQGSEA. For the CDR3, the DNA is TGCAGCGTTGAAGCTAGCGGGAGGAGGAGGGACTACAATGAGCAGTTCTTC. Protein: CSVEASGRRRDYNEQFF.